The 29 T cell receptor beta chains below come from one sample, sequenced in a study of T cells after yellow fever vaccination. TCRdb redid the calling of the 5' RACE reads with MiXCR, one entry per CDR3 protein. Of approximately 510,000 distinct CDR3 sequences in the sample, roughly 22% were seen once. The source was PBMCs, collected roughly 20 days after the first yellow fever vaccination. All receptors derive from a man younger than 35 who received the YFV17D yellow fever vaccine.

This clonotype occurred a few times. V gene TRBV5-1 combines with J gene TRBJ1-1; D is undetermined. The CDR3 has 12 amino acids. The germline V gene has CDR1 SGHRS and CDR2 YFSETQ. Trimming shortened V by 6 bases and J by 5 bases, and 11 bases separated the two germline ends. DNA of the CDR3: TGCGCCAGCAACGAGGGTGGGACTGAAGCTTTCTTT. This translates into CASNEGGTEAFF.

V gene TRBV20-1 combines with J gene TRBJ2-3; no reliable D call. CDR1 is DFQATT, CDR2 SNEGSKA, per germline (reference sequence). The CDR3 is 14 amino acids. V dropped 3 bases and J dropped 0 bases, with 10 bases sitting between them. The CDR3 is CSARRFSSTDTQYF. The CDR3 nucleotides read TGCAGTGCTAGGAGATTCTCTAGCACAGATACGCAGTATTTT.

This clonotype appeared a few times. The J gene is TRBJ1-6, the V gene TRBV6-2 or TRBV6-3; weak D call: TRBD1 (6 bases). The length of the CDR3 is 14 residues. Germline loops: CDR1 MNHEY, CDR2 SVGEGT. V was shortened by 7 bases and J by 6 bases, with 13 bases between the two germline ends. The CDR3 sequence is CASTSGDRNSPLHF. In DNA form, the CDR3 reads TGTGCCAGCACCTCAGGGGATCGTAATTCACCCCTCCACTTT.

A few counts support this clonotype. J is TRBJ2-7 and V is TRBV23-1; D uncertain. TRBV23-1 is annotated as an ORF whose role is uncertain. V lost 2 bases and J 2 bases, leaving 13 bases between the germline ends. The CDR3 runs to 15 residues. CDR3 in amino acids: CASSQPPGKTYEQYF. CDR3 sequence (DNA): TGCGCCAGCAGTCAACCCCCTGGTAAGACCTACGAGCAGTACTTC.

The rearrangement joins TRBV10-3 to TRBJ1-1, with TRBD1 as a possible D gene (6 bases). CDR1 and CDR2 (germline): ENHRY, SYGVKD. The CDR3 is 14 residues long. Trimming removed 3 bases from V and 3 bases from J, with 11 bases in between. CDR3 sequence reads: CAISEWEGDTEAFF. CDR3 DNA sequence: TGTGCCATCAGTGAATGGGAGGGGGACACTGAAGCTTTCTTT.

This clonotype was counted a few times. The chain has TRBV30 and TRBJ2-5; D remains unclear. The length of the CDR3 is 12 residues. CDR1 and CDR2 from the germline V gene are GTSNPN and SVGIG (reference sequence). With 0 bases removed from V and 3 bases from J, the gap between germline ends came to 5 bases. The CDR3 reads CAWSVTEETQYF. The CDR3 region has the DNA TGTGCCTGGAGTGTAACCGAAGAGACCCAGTACTTC.

At least ten counts were recorded for this clonotype. This chain links TRBV5-1 with TRBJ2-1; 8 bases match TRBD2. CDR1 and CDR2 (germline): SGHRS, YFSETQ. The V gene end was trimmed by 1 base and the J gene end by 9 bases; junction bases not matched to a gene: 12. CDR3 length: 16 amino acids. The CDR3 DNA reads as TGCGCCAGCAGCTTGAGGTCGGGGGGGGCCGTTGGTGAGCAGTTCTTC. It encodes CASSLRSGGAVGEQFF.

The chain joins TRBV30 to TRBJ2-1; a weak D match, TRBD1 (6 bases). V lost 1 base, J lost 4 bases, and 14 bases lay in between. This CDR3 spans 15 amino acids. Germline V lookup: CDR1 GTSNPN, CDR2 SVGIG (reference sequence). This CDR3 reads CAWSADRPEYNEQFF. The CDR3 region has the DNA TGTGCCTGGAGTGCAGACAGGCCCGAATACAATGAGCAGTTCTTC.

A few counts support this clonotype. The rearrangement uses TRBV20-1 and TRBJ2-1; 13 bases map to TRBD2. Trimming cost V 3 bases and J 4 bases; bases outside gene matches: 0. This CDR3 comprises 14 residues. Per germline, CDR1 DFQATT and CDR2 SNEGSKA (reference sequence). CDR3 in DNA: TGCAGTGCTAGGACTAGCGGGGGGTACAATGAGCAGTTCTTC. It translates to CSARTSGGYNEQFF.

The chain employs TRBV12-3 or TRBV12-4 and TRBJ1-5; no clear D gene. This CDR3 has 14 residues. The V and J ends lost 6 bases and 6 bases respectively, with 15 bases between them. The chain's CDR3 is CASSPSARGQPQHF. CDR3 DNA: TGTGCCAGCAGCCCGAGCGCCCGAGGTCAGCCCCAGCATTTT.

This clonotype was counted ten times or more. The chain combines TRBV12-3 or TRBV12-4 with TRBJ2-6; D is perhaps TRBD2 (5 bases). This CDR3 has 15 amino acids. Deletions cut 7 bases from V and 4 bases from J, with 14 bases between. The CDR3 protein is CASTLRGSGANVLTF. DNA of the CDR3: TGTGCCAGCACGCTCCGGGGATCCGGGGCCAACGTCCTGACTTTC.

The rearrangement joins TRBV30 to TRBJ2-1, with D hard to call. V was shortened by 5 bases and J by 8 bases, with 7 bases between the two germline ends. The CDR3 extends over 10 amino acids. The germline CDR1 and CDR2 sequences are GTSNPN and SVGIG (reference sequence). In DNA, the CDR3 is TGTGCCTGGGCACGTGATGAGCAGTTCTTC. Its protein product is CAWARDEQFF. The full variable domain, rest sourced from reference TRBV30 and TRBJ2-1, is SQTIHQWPATLVQPVGSPLSLECTVEGTSNPNLYWYRQAAGRGLQLLFYSVGIGQISSEVPQNLSASRPQDRQFILSSKKLLLSDSGFYLCAWARDEQFFGPGTRLTVL.

This clonotype has only a few counts. The chain carries TRBV30 and TRBJ2-7; D is undetermined. In germline, CDR1 is GTSNPN, CDR2 SVGIG (reference sequence). This CDR3 comprises 12 residues. V lost 2 bases, J lost 3 bases, and 8 bases lay in between. CDR3 bases: TGTGCCTGGAGTCCTCGTCGCTACGAGCAGTACTTC. Translated: CAWSPRRYEQYF.

The chain couples TRBV28 to TRBJ1-5; TRBD1 might be the D (5 bases). In germline, CDR1 is MDHEN, CDR2 SYDVKM. CDR3 size: 14 residues. Trimming cost V 7 bases and J 1 base, with 11 bases left between them. Here the CDR3 reads CASKPRQSNQPQHF. DNA of the CDR3: TGTGCCAGCAAACCACGACAGAGCAATCAGCCCCAGCATTTT.

This clonotype occurred once. The chain links TRBV9 to TRBJ2-7, with 8 positions matching TRBD2. CDR1 is SGDLS, CDR2 YYNGEE, per germline. Trimming removed 2 bases from V and 4 bases from J; junction bases left unmatched: 20. The CDR3 runs 19 residues. The CDR3, as DNA: TGTGCCAGCAGCGTCCAAGAAAACCCTGGGGGACTAGGGTTTTACGAGCAGTACGTC. Translation: CASSVQENPGGLGFYEQYV.

The chain is built from TRBV6-2 or TRBV6-3 and TRBJ2-7; D is tentatively TRBD1 or TRBD2 (5 bases each). Germline assignment: CDR1 MNHEY and CDR2 SVGEGT. Trimming cost V 4 bases and J 3 bases, with 13 bases left between them. CDR3 length: 14 amino acids. The CDR3 DNA follows: TGTGCCAGCAGTTCCCGGGGCCGGAACTACGAGCAGTACGTC. Amino acids: CASSSRGRNYEQYV.

This clonotype was detected many times. The chain joins TRBV12-3 or TRBV12-4 to TRBJ1-1; no definite D call. There are 12 residues in the CDR3. Trimming cost V 6 bases and J 0 bases, with 5 bases left between them. CDR3 sequence (DNA): TGTGCCAGCAGCTTACTGAACACTGAAGCTTTCTTT. This gives the protein CASSLLNTEAFF.

This chain connects TRBV6-2 or TRBV6-3 to TRBJ2-1; D uncertain. CDR1 is MNHEY, CDR2 SVGEGT, per germline. V dropped 6 bases and J dropped 8 bases, with 23 bases sitting between them. CDR3 length: 16 residues. DNA for the CDR3: TGTGCCAGCAGGGACCCCCCCGCTAGGGCTCATTATGAGCAGTTCTTC. Amino acids: CASRDPPARAHYEQFF.

This clonotype occurred many times. The genes are TRBV12-3 or TRBV12-4 and TRBJ1-2, with 7 nucleotides matching TRBD1. The CDR3 is 13 amino acids. V trimming: 3 bases; J trimming: 2 bases; junction bases outside the gene matches: 0. CDR3 region: CASSLGQNYGYTF. In DNA, the CDR3 is TGTGCCAGCAGTTTGGGACAGAACTATGGCTACACCTTC.

V usage is TRBV2 and J usage is TRBJ2-2, with 11 positions matching TRBD2. V trimming: 4 bases; J trimming: 4 bases; junction bases outside the gene matches: 2. The germline gives CDR1 SNHLY, CDR2 FYNNEI. The CDR3 is made up of 15 amino acids. CDR3 in amino acids: CASSGTSGRTGELFF. CDR3 nucleotides: TGTGCCAGCAGTGGGACTAGCGGGCGCACCGGGGAGCTGTTTTTT.

This clonotype was found a few times. The V gene is TRBV3-1, the J gene TRBJ1-2, with D possibly matching TRBD1 (5 bases). V was clipped by 4 bases and J by 2 bases, with 8 bases between them. Germline-derived CDR1 and CDR2 are LGHDT and YNNKEL (reference sequence). CDR3 length equals 13 residues. The CDR3: CASSRGVNYGYTF. CDR3 nucleotide sequence: TGTGCCAGCAGCCGAGGGGTAAACTATGGCTACACCTTC.

This chain links TRBV6-5 with TRBJ1-2; no definite D call. The V gene lost 1 base and the J gene lost 0 bases, with 6 bases spanning the gap. This CDR3 comprises 14 residues. Germline CDR1 reads MNHEY; CDR2 reads SVGAGI. CDR3 in amino acids: CASSYFKSNYGYTF. Written as DNA, the CDR3 is TGTGCCAGCAGTTACTTCAAGTCTAACTATGGCTACACCTTC.

This chain links TRBV12-3 or TRBV12-4 with TRBJ1-3, with TRBD1 as a possible D gene (5 bases). This CDR3 region has 13 residues. V lost 5 bases, J lost 5 bases, and 10 bases lay in between. The DNA of the CDR3 is TGTGCCAGCAGTCCGCAGGGTCGAAACACCATATATTTT. Its translation is CASSPQGRNTIYF.

This clonotype occurred many times. CDR3 protein: CASSPYATNEKLFF. The CDR3 DNA follows: TGTGCCAGCAGCCCTTATGCAACTAATGAAAAACTGTTTTTT. J is TRBJ1-4 and V is TRBV2; D is unresolved. This CDR3 region has 14 residues. V lost 6 bases, J lost 0 bases, and 8 bases lay in between. Germline V gene lookup returns CDR1 SNHLY and CDR2 FYNNEI.

This clonotype has just a few counts. V gene TRBV5-8 combines with J gene TRBJ2-7, with D possibly being TRBD1 (7 bases). Trimming stripped 0 bases from V and 6 bases from J, with 13 bases between. Germline values: CDR1 SGHTS, CDR2 YDEGEE. CDR3 size: 14 residues. CDR3 nucleotide sequence: TGTGCCAGCAGCTTGGGACAGGGACTCTCCGAGCAGTACGTC. Translation gives CASSLGQGLSEQYV.

The chain combines TRBV15 with TRBJ2-7; possible D gene TRBD2, 6 bases. Trimming removed 0 bases from V and 3 bases from J, with 6 bases in between. This CDR3 region has 13 residues. Germline V lookup: CDR1 LNHNV, CDR2 YYDKDF (reference sequence). The CDR3 loop is CATSREDYYEQYV. The CDR3 bases are TGTGCCACCAGCAGAGAGGACTACTACGAGCAGTACGTC.

The chain recombines TRBV12-3 or TRBV12-4 with TRBJ2-7; TRBD2 agrees at 12 bases. This CDR3 has 16 residues. J lost 2 bases, V lost 6 bases, and 8 bases had no gene match. CDR3 sequence reads: CASSHTSGGTPYEQYF. For the CDR3, the DNA is TGTGCCAGCAGCCACACTAGCGGGGGGACCCCCTACGAGCAGTACTTC.

The chain carries TRBV5-1 and TRBJ2-5, with a possible D match to TRBD2 (5 bases). Germline CDR1 and CDR2: SGHRS and YFSETQ. V was clipped by 3 bases and J by 0 bases, with 9 bases between them. This CDR3 contains 14 residues. The CDR3 bases are TGCGCCAGCAGCTCGCTGACTAACCAAGAGACCCAGTACTTC. The encoded protein is CASSSLTNQETQYF.

This chain connects TRBV25-1 to TRBJ2-1; TRBD1 matches 11 bases. CDR1 is MGHDK and CDR2 is SYGVNS in the germline V gene. With V trimmed by 4 bases and J by 6 bases, 5 bases remained unmatched. There are 15 residues in the CDR3. CDR3 amino acids: CASSGRDRGFNEQFF. In DNA form, the CDR3 reads TGTGCCAGCAGTGGCCGGGACAGGGGGTTCAATGAGCAGTTCTTC.